What follows are 29 T cell receptor beta chains derived from one specimen sequenced in a study of shared clonotypes between healthy human individuals. The assay was immunoSEQ multiplex PCR, and TCRdb's table has in-frame clones only and misses some. The data contain over a million clones, around 97% of them singletons. The sample comprised naive CD4+ T cells sorted from blood. Subset denoted: CD45RA+ positively selected. The receptors shown here come from a man aged 25-40 years in good health.

This chain links TRBV7-8 with TRBJ2-1; 9 bases agree with TRBD1. The CDR3 sequence is 15 residues long. V shed 2 bases and J 6 bases; nucleotides not matched to a gene: 5. Germline lookup yields CDR1 SGHVS and CDR2 FQNEAQ. CDR3 coding DNA: TGTGCCAGCAGCTTATTCAGGACAGGGGTCAATGAGCAGTTCTTC. As protein: CASSLFRTGVNEQFF.

The chain couples TRBV5-1 to TRBJ2-5, with D possibly being TRBD2 (6 bases). The CDR3 has 14 amino acids. V shed 4 bases and J shed 0 bases, with 10 bases lying between them. Germline V gene sequence: CDR1 SGHRS, CDR2 YFSETQ. Here the CDR3 DNA reads TGCGCCAGCAGCCGATGGACTAACCAAGAGACCCAGTACTTC. This gives the protein CASSRWTNQETQYF.

The rearrangement joins TRBV10-3 to TRBJ2-7; possibly TRBD1 for D (6 bases). The V gene lost 6 bases and the J gene lost 5 bases, with 20 bases spanning the gap. The CDR3 spans 15 residues. Germline V gene data show CDR1 as ENHRY and CDR2 as SYGVKD. CDR3 sequence (DNA): TGTGCCATCAGCCTCACAGGGTCTAAGGGGGACGAGCAGTACTTC. Amino acids: CAISLTGSKGDEQYF.

The CDR3 here is CAIKKAGGVYNEQFF. In nucleotides, the CDR3 is TGTGCCATCAAAAAAGCGGGAGGGGTCTACAATGAGCAGTTCTTC. The chain links TRBV7-2 to TRBJ2-1, with TRBD2 identical over 10 bases. Germline V gives CDR1 SGHTA, CDR2 FQGNSA. The CDR3 covers 15 residues. Losses at the gene ends were 10 bases for V and 3 bases for J; bases not matched to a gene: 9.

The chain employs TRBV5-4 and TRBJ2-5, with a weak D call TRBD2 (6 bases). Germline-derived CDR1 and CDR2 are SGHNT and YYREEE (reference sequence). V was pared by 0 bases and J by 5 bases, with 17 bases between. The CDR3 has 16 amino acids. CDR3 sequence reads: CASSLEGGRVWETQYF. As DNA, the CDR3 is TGTGCCAGCAGCTTGGAGGGAGGCCGGGTATGGGAGACCCAGTACTTC.

The J gene is TRBJ2-5, the V gene TRBV6-6; 11 bases match TRBD2. CDR1 is MNHNY, CDR2 SVGAGI, per germline (reference sequence). With V trimmed by 6 bases and J by 3 bases, 9 bases remained unmatched. There are 16 residues in the CDR3. In DNA form, the CDR3 reads TGTGCCAGCAGACCTAGTAGCGGGAGGGCCAAAGAGACCCAGTACTTC. Its translation: CASRPSSGRAKETQYF.

V is TRBV7-6 and J is TRBJ2-3; 10 bases map to TRBD2. V shed 1 base and J 3 bases; nucleotides not matched to a gene: 4. The CDR3 covers 16 residues. Per germline, CDR1 SGHVS and CDR2 FNYEAQ. DNA of the CDR3: TGTGCCAGCAGCTTAGTGTCTAGCGGGAGAACAGATACGCAGTATTTT. Its translation: CASSLVSSGRTDTQYF.

The chain couples TRBV6-9 to TRBJ2-7, with 7 bases fitting TRBD1. Germline V gives CDR1 MNHGY, CDR2 SVAAGI. The CDR3 is 14 amino acids. V gave up 5 bases and J gave up 2 bases; unmatched junction bases: 6. The CDR3 loop reads CASSQRQGPYEQYF. Here the CDR3 DNA reads TGTGCCAGCAGTCAACGACAGGGTCCCTACGAGCAGTACTTC.

The chain combines TRBV30 with TRBJ2-3, with 10 bases identical to TRBD2. The CDR3 contains 13 residues. CDR1 is GTSNPN and CDR2 is SVGIG in the germline V gene (reference sequence). Trimming at V came to 4 bases and at J to 4 bases, leaving 2 bases not matched to a gene. The DNA of the CDR3 is TGTGCCTGGAAACTAGCGGGGCCAGATACGCAGTATTTT. It is translated as CAWKLAGPDTQYF.

The rearrangement uses TRBV7-2 and TRBJ2-2, with 7 bases lining up with TRBD2. V was pared by 1 base and J by 4 bases, with 3 bases of the junction left unmatched. Germline assignment: CDR1 SGHTA and CDR2 FQGNSA. The CDR3 loop spans 15 amino acids. The CDR3 loop reads CASSLGVAGTGELFF. CDR3 nucleotides: TGTGCCAGCAGCTTAGGCGTAGCGGGCACCGGGGAGCTGTTTTTT.

The sample holds one count of this clone. V and J are TRBV6-5 and TRBJ1-3; TRBD1 is a possible D gene (6 bases). Trimming stripped 10 bases from V and 2 bases from J, with 15 bases between. Germline V gene lookup returns CDR1 MNHEY and CDR2 SVGAGI. The CDR3 covers 14 residues. The chain's CDR3 is CATKGGRTGNTIYF. CDR3 nucleotide sequence: TGTGCCACCAAGGGGGGGCGAACTGGAAACACCATATATTTT.

The gene calls are TRBV28 and TRBJ1-2; weak D call: TRBD1 (6 bases). V was trimmed by 1 base and J by 4 bases, leaving 22 bases between them. The CDR3 runs 18 residues. Germline CDR1 MDHEN, CDR2 SYDVKM. The DNA of the CDR3 is TGTGCCAGCAGTTTATCACGTCTTGGGACACACATGGGCTATGGCTACACCTTC. This translates into CASSLSRLGTHMGYGYTF.

This chain joins TRBV25-1 and TRBJ1-1; the D gene is possibly TRBD1 (5 bases). The CDR3 runs to 13 residues. V was trimmed by 5 bases and J by 7 bases, leaving 14 bases between them. Germline V CDR1 and CDR2: MGHDK, SYGVNS. The DNA of the CDR3 is TGTGCCAGCAGTTTCAGGGAAGCGGGTGAAGCTTTCTTT. It is translated as CASSFREAGEAFF.

CDR3 sequence: CASRRPGLDNEQFF. In DNA, the CDR3 is TGTGCCAGCAGAAGGCCGGGACTCGACAATGAGCAGTTCTTC. V is TRBV7-2 and J is TRBJ2-1; TRBD2 is a possible D gene (6 bases). The germline gives CDR1 SGHTA, CDR2 FQGNSA. The CDR3 totals 14 residues. V was cut by 6 bases and J by 5 bases, with 14 bases left in between.

The chain employs TRBV7-8 and TRBJ2-3; 7 positions agree with TRBD2. From germline, CDR1 is SGHVS and CDR2 FQNEAQ. The CDR3 covers 14 residues. Losses at the gene ends were 6 bases for V and 0 bases for J; bases not matched to a gene: 3. The CDR3 loop is CASRTSRSTDTQYF. The DNA for the CDR3 is TGTGCCAGCAGGACTAGCCGAAGCACAGATACGCAGTATTTT.

CDR3: CASSLWRVSGTTSTDTQYF. The DNA for the CDR3 is TGTGCCAGCAGCTTGTGGAGGGTTAGCGGGACAACTAGCACAGATACGCAGTATTTT. The chain uses TRBV5-6 and TRBJ2-3; 8 bases match TRBD2. There are 19 residues in the CDR3. With 1 base clipped from V and 0 bases from J, the junction kept 13 bases outside the gene matches. From germline, CDR1 is SGHDT and CDR2 YYEEEE.

This clone was observed a single time. The chain carries TRBV5-8 and TRBJ2-1, with 10 positions matching TRBD2. The J segment lost 2 bases and the V segment lost 4 bases, leaving 9 bases of the junction unmatched. Germline V gene lookup returns CDR1 SGHTS and CDR2 YDEGEE. The CDR3 totals 17 residues. CDR3 DNA: TGTGCCAGCAGCCCACTCTCTCTAGCGGGGGCCTACAATGAGCAGTTCTTC. Translating gives CASSPLSLAGAYNEQFF.

V is TRBV5-1 and J is TRBJ2-5; 7 bases agree with TRBD1. V shed 4 bases, J shed 5 bases, and the junction held 11 bases outside the gene matches. CDR3 length: 15 amino acids. Looked up from germline, CDR1 is SGHRS and CDR2 is YFSETQ. The DNA of the CDR3 is TGCGCCAGCAGCCTGACAGGGAGAGCTGAGGAGACCCAGTACTTC. Translated, it gives CASSLTGRAEETQYF.

The rearrangement uses TRBV9 and TRBJ2-1; 13 bases are shared with TRBD2. The V and J ends lost 3 bases and 7 bases, in that order; junction bases with no gene match: 10. The CDR3 covers 17 residues. Germline V gene sequence: CDR1 SGDLS, CDR2 YYNGEE. CDR3 DNA: TGTGCCAGCAGCGAGGCCCCGGGACTAGCGGGATTTAATGAGCAGTTCTTC. Translation gives CASSEAPGLAGFNEQFF.

The V call is TRBV5-1, the J call TRBJ2-3; 7 bases are a match to TRBD2. The CDR3 totals 14 residues. With V trimmed by 4 bases and J by 1 base, 3 bases remained unmatched. The V gene's germline CDR1 is SGHRS and CDR2 YFSETQ. CDR3 loop: CASSPAGGTDTQYF. In DNA, the CDR3 is TGCGCCAGCAGCCCGGCGGGGGGCACAGATACGCAGTATTTT.

The CDR3 DNA is TGTGCCAGCAGCTCCGGACAGGGAATTCGAGCGGGAGTCTCAGATACGCAGTATTTT. Translating it yields CASSSGQGIRAGVSDTQYF. This chain uses TRBV11-3 with TRBJ2-3, with D tentatively TRBD1 or TRBD2 (8 bases each). The germline V gene encodes CDR1 SGHNT and CDR2 YENEEA. CDR3 length: 19 amino acids. Trimming shortened V by 4 bases and J by 4 bases, and 27 bases separated the two germline ends.

V usage is TRBV27 and J usage is TRBJ2-7; D gene uncertain. From germline, CDR1 is MNHEY and CDR2 SMNVEV (reference sequence). Trimming removed 2 bases at V and 7 bases at J, with 15 bases between. This CDR3 is built from 14 residues. The CDR3 DNA reads as TGTGCCAGCAGTTTAGTCCCAGGCTTGGGGGAGCAGTACTTC. Translated, it gives CASSLVPGLGEQYF.

The chain uses TRBV9 and TRBJ2-7; D may be TRBD2 (5 bases). Trimming shortened V by 0 bases and J by 4 bases, and 11 bases separated the two germline ends. This CDR3 has 14 amino acids. The V gene's germline CDR1 is SGDLS and CDR2 YYNGEE. Here the CDR3 DNA reads TGTGCCAGCAGCGTAGCGCAGAGGGAGTACGAGCAGTACTTC. Translation gives CASSVAQREYEQYF.

The V call is TRBV28, the J call TRBJ1-4; a possible D gene is TRBD1 (6 bases). The CDR3 extends over 13 amino acids. Germline lookup yields CDR1 MDHEN and CDR2 SYDVKM. The ends were cut back, 6 bases at V and 6 bases at J, with 11 bases in the middle. The CDR3 reads CASRSPGDEKLFF. The CDR3 DNA reads as TGTGCCAGCAGGTCCCCAGGGGATGAAAAACTGTTTTTT.

This chain links TRBV7-8 with TRBJ2-1; D is uncertain. Deletions cut 3 bases from V and 3 bases from J, with 15 bases between. The CDR3 consists of 16 residues. Germline V gene sequence: CDR1 SGHVS, CDR2 FQNEAQ. The CDR3 spells CASSFRAPLNYNEQFF. The DNA of the CDR3 is TGTGCCAGCAGCTTCCGGGCGCCCTTAAACTACAATGAGCAGTTCTTC.

The chain links TRBV28 to TRBJ1-1; 9 nucleotides line up with TRBD1. In germline, CDR1 is MDHEN, CDR2 SYDVKM. The CDR3 totals 17 residues. V gave up 9 bases and J gave up 0 bases; unmatched junction bases: 14. The CDR3 sequence: CASQGQGFGTMNTEAFF. CDR3 nucleotide sequence: TGTGCCAGTCAAGGACAGGGGTTTGGAACCATGAACACTGAAGCTTTCTTT.

CDR3 in DNA: TGCGCCAGCAGCCCGGAGGGGACTAGCGGGACCACCGGGGAGCTGTTTTTT. The encoded protein is CASSPEGTSGTTGELFF. The V call is TRBV4-1, the J call TRBJ2-2, with TRBD2 matching over 13 bases. V dropped 4 bases and J dropped 4; count of bases not matched to a gene: 6. The CDR3 is 17 residues long. Per the germline V gene, CDR1 is MGHRA and CDR2 is YSYEKL.

The rearrangement uses TRBV28 and TRBJ2-7; D gene unclear. V lost 3 bases, J lost 0 bases, and 12 bases lay in between. The length of the CDR3 is 15 residues. CDR1 MDHEN and CDR2 SYDVKM come from the germline V gene. CDR3 DNA: TGTGCCAGCAGTTTCGGACCTCTAAGCTCCTACGAGCAGTACTTC. Its translation is CASSFGPLSSYEQYF. The full variable domain, its missing parts supplied by reference TRBV28 and TRBJ2-7, is DVKVTQSSRYLVKRTGEKVFLECVQDMDHENMFWYRQDPGLGLRLIYFSYDVKMKEKGDIPEGYSVSREKKERFSLILESASTNQTSMYLCASSFGPLSSYEQYFGPGTRLTVT.

The J gene is TRBJ1-4, the V gene TRBV9, with unresolved D. V was shortened by 1 base and J by 8 bases, with 15 bases between the two germline ends. CDR3 length: 15 amino acids. The V gene's germline CDR1 is SGDLS and CDR2 YYNGEE. The CDR3 reads CASSVTATPVEKLFF. The CDR3 nucleotides read TGTGCCAGCAGCGTAACAGCTACCCCCGTAGAAAAACTGTTTTTT.